The T cell receptor (beta chain) under discussion was sequenced for a study of early T cells in non-severe SARS-CoV-2 infection. In the study overall: Sequenced bulk RNA came from whole blood that was unsorted, and chains were unpaired. Overall study findings and caveats: Matching against VDJdb likely underestimated virus-specific expansions, favoring anti-spike CD8.

Notes on this clonotype: No antigen is known for it.

Attachment of unique molecular identifiers to individual cDNA molecules was performed. A single record per CDR3 protein comes from TCRdb applying MiXCR to the 5' RACE reads. The sample has just under 60,000 distinct CDR3 sequences; just under 9% are singletons. The clonotype originates from an adult who was a healthcare worker with PCR-confirmed SARS-CoV-2 infection or an uninfected control (not recorded which). Material: whole blood.

The CDR3 DNA reads TGTGCCAGCACTAGGACGGGAAGCTACGAGCAGTACTTC. Translated, it gives CASTRTGSYEQYF. The genes are TRBV6-2 or TRBV6-3 and TRBJ2-7, with D possibly TRBD2 on 5 matching bases. V gave up 7 bases and J gave up 3 bases, with 13 bases separating them. CDR3 length: 13 amino acids. Germline CDR1 reads MNHEY; CDR2 reads SVGEGT.